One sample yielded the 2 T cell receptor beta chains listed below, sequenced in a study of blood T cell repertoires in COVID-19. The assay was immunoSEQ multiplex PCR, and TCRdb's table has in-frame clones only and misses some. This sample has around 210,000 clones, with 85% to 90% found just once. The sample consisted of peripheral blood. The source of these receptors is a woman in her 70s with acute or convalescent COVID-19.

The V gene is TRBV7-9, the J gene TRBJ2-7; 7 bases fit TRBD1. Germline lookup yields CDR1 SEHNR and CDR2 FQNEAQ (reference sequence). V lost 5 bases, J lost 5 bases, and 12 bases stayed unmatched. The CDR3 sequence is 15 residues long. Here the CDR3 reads CASSPARSRGNEQYF. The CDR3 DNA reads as TGTGCCAGCAGCCCGGCCCGGAGCAGGGGGAACGAGCAGTACTTC.

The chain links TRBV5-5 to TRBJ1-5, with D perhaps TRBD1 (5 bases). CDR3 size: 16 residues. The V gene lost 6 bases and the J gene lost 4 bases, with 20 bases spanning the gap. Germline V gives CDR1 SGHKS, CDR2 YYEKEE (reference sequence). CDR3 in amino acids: CASTQTPGPQNQPQHF. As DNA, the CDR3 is TGTGCCAGCACCCAGACCCCAGGGCCCCAAAATCAGCCCCAGCATTTT.